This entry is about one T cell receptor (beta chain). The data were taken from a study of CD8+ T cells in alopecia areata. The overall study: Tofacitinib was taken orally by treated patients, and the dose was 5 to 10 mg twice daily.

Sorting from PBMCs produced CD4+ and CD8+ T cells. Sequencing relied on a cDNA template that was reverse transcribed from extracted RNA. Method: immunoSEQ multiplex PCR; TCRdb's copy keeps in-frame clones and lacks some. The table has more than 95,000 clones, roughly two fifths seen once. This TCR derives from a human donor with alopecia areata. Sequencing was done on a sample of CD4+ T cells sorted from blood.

The CDR3 nucleotides read TGCAGTGCTCAAACAGATACGCAGTATTTT. Translation: CSAQTDTQYF. The chain has TRBV20-1 and TRBJ2-3; D unresolved. Trimming shortened V by 5 bases and J by 3 bases, and 3 bases separated the two germline ends. Germline CDR1 reads DFQATT; CDR2 reads SNEGSKA (reference sequence). The CDR3 loop spans 10 amino acids.